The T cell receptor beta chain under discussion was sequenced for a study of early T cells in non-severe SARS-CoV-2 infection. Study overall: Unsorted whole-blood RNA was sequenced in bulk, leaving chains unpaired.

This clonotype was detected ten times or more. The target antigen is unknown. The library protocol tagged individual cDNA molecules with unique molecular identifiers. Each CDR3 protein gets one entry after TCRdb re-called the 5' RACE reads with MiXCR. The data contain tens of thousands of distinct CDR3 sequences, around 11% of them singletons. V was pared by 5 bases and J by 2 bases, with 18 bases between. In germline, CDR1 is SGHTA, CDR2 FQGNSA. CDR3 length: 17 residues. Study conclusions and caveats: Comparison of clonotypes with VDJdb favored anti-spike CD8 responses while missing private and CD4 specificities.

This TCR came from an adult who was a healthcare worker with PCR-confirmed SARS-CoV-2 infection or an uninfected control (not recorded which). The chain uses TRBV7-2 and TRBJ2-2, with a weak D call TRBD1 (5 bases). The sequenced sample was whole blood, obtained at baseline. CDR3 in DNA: TGTGCCAGCAGCCAGCCCGTCGACAGAGCAAACACCGGGGAGCTGTTTTTT. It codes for CASSQPVDRANTGELFF. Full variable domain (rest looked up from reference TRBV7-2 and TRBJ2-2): GAGVSQSPSNKVTEKGKDVELRCDPISGHTALYWYRQSLGQGLEFLIYFQGNSAPDKSGLPSDRFSAERTGGSVSTLTIQRTQQEDSAVYLCASSQPVDRANTGELFFGEGSRLTVL.